What follows describes a single T cell receptor beta chain. The entry originates in a study of blood T cell repertoires in COVID-19. Study in general: The origin of the acute and convalescent COVID-19 samples was the United States, Italy and Spain. PBMCs, B-cell-depleted T cells, or T cells were the source of the cDNA or gDNA that made up the material.

The germline V gene encodes CDR1 SGHDT and CDR2 YYEEEE. The CDR3 extends over 12 amino acids. The V and J ends lost 1 base and 4 bases respectively, with 5 bases between them. All enrollees were roughly 18 to 95 years old and from about two dozen US areas. In the original workflow: Estimates of nucleated cell counts were drawn from the amplification of reference gene primers. The method was immunoSEQ multiplex PCR; TCRdb's version includes in-frame clones alone and lacks a portion of them. That table gives V, J and clone size, and the DNA gave D and trimming. Of 250,000 or so clones listed, approximately 85% are singletons.

The receptor was derived from a woman between 45 and 60 years old who had recovered from COVID-19. The sequencing input was PBMCs or T cells enriched from blood (not recorded which). The V and J genes are TRBV5-6 and TRBJ1-1; no definite D call. CDR3 coding DNA: TGTGCCAGCAGCTTGTCAGGCACTGAAGCTTTCTTT. Translating gives CASSLSGTEAFF.